This TCR beta chain was retrieved from a study of T cells in localized non-small cell lung cancer. Study results and caveats: T cell clonality was highest in uninvolved adjacent lung, above tumor. With higher T cell density in blood came longer overall survival. Sequence data derive from only one tumor region, so heterogeneity remains possible. Median approximately 61 top-100 tumor clones were shared with paired adjacent lung.

Concerning this clone: Its antigen is currently unknown.

Produced via immunoSEQ multiplex PCR; TCRdb's table is partial and in-frame only. This sample has 9,000 to 13,000 clones, with 70% to 90% found just once. Germline CDR1 is SGHDN and CDR2 is FVKESK. V dropped 4 bases and J dropped 5 bases, with 14 bases sitting between them. The CDR3 consists of 15 residues. The V gene is TRBV14, the J gene TRBJ1-4; D is possibly TRBD1 (5 bases). The source is a male donor aged 60 or older with stage III lung adenocarcinoma. Sequencing used peripheral blood, obtained before any cancer treatment. Written as DNA, the CDR3 is TGTGCCAGCAGCCTTGAAGGGGCGTTCAATGAAAAACTGTTTTTT. This translates into CASSLEGAFNEKLFF. The full variable domain, completed using reference TRBV14 and TRBJ1-4, is EAGVTQFPSHSVIEKGQTVTLRCDPISGHDNLYWYRRVMGKEIKFLLHFVKESKQDESGMPNNRFLAERTGGTYSTLKVQPAELEDSGVYFCASSLEGAFNEKLFFGSGTQLSVL.